The 11 T cell receptor beta chains below were found in one sample sequenced in a study of blood T cell repertoires in COVID-19. Repertoires were generated with immunoSEQ multiplex PCR, while TCRdb's copy carries only in-frame clones and drops some. This table holds more than 150,000 clones, approximately 90% found once. Input material: peripheral blood. All receptors come from a woman in her late teens or twenties who had recovered from COVID-19.

This chain joins TRBV29-1 and TRBJ2-3, with 12 bases that match TRBD1. The CDR3 has 16 amino acids. CDR1 is SQVTM, CDR2 ANQGSEA, per germline. The ends lost 1 base at V and 5 bases at J; junction bases unmatched: 7. Here the CDR3 reads CSVEGGQGARIDTQYF. CDR3 DNA: TGCAGCGTTGAAGGGGGACAGGGGGCGCGGATAGATACGCAGTATTTT.

The chain links TRBV3-1 (or the pseudogene TRBV3-2) to TRBJ2-1; D might be TRBD2 (6 bases). The CDR3 contains 16 residues. V was trimmed by 4 bases and J by 0 bases, leaving 13 bases between them. Germline V gene data show CDR1 as LGHDT and CDR2 as YNNKEL (reference sequence). CDR3 sequence (DNA): TGTGCCAGCAGCCCCCGCGAGCGGGTCTCCTACAATGAGCAGTTCTTC. Residues: CASSPRERVSYNEQFF.

The J gene is TRBJ1-2, the V gene TRBV29-1; D gene ambiguous. Germline V gene lookup returns CDR1 SQVTM and CDR2 ANQGSEA. This CDR3 has 11 amino acids. The ends were cut back, 3 bases at V and 4 bases at J, with 6 bases in the middle. As DNA, the CDR3 is TGCAGCGTTGACGCGGTCTATGGCTACACCTTC. Translating gives CSVDAVYGYTF.

J is TRBJ1-2 and V is TRBV24-1, with 9 positions matching TRBD1. CDR3 length: 15 residues. The germline V gene has CDR1 KGHDR and CDR2 SFDVKD. V lost 3 bases to trimming and J lost 4 bases; unmatched junction nucleotides: 5. This CDR3 reads CATSDRTGEAYGYTF. CDR3 DNA sequence: TGTGCCACCAGTGATCGGACAGGGGAGGCCTATGGCTACACCTTC.

There are a few counts of this clone. The chain links TRBV6-1 to TRBJ1-5, with a weak D call TRBD1 (6 bases). Germline assignment: CDR1 MNHNS and CDR2 SASEGT. This CDR3 contains 13 residues. The V and J ends lost 3 bases and 4 bases respectively, with 7 bases between them. The CDR3 sequence is CASSDQGNQPQHF. CDR3 in DNA: TGTGCCAGCAGTGATCAGGGGAATCAGCCCCAGCATTTT.

The chain combines TRBV9 with TRBJ1-2, with 12 bases that match TRBD1. Trimming removed 0 bases from V and 6 bases from J; junction bases left unmatched: 6. This CDR3 contains 16 residues. Germline CDR1 reads SGDLS; CDR2 reads YYNGEE. CDR3: CASSVGPGQGAHGYTF. The CDR3 nucleotides read TGTGCCAGCAGCGTAGGACCGGGACAGGGGGCGCATGGCTACACCTTC.

Of note for this clone: In the same sample, other DNA sequences code for this CDR3. The V and J genes are TRBV6-4 and TRBJ2-6; D is unresolved. The CDR3 is made up of 15 amino acids. V gave up 0 bases and J gave up 0 bases, with 3 bases separating them. Germline lookup yields CDR1 MRHNA and CDR2 SNTAGT. The CDR3 nucleotides read TGTGCCAGCAGTGACTCTAGCTCTGGGGCCAACGTCCTGACTTTC. Translation: CASSDSSSGANVLTF.

This rearrangement joins TRBV9 to TRBJ1-5, with D perhaps matching TRBD1 (6 bases). CDR1 SGDLS and CDR2 YYNGEE come from the germline V gene. The V end was cut by 4 bases, the J end by 2 bases, with 19 bases between. The CDR3 has 17 residues. DNA for the CDR3: TGTGCCAGCAGCTCCCGGGACCGGCCAGGGGGCAATCAGCCCCAGCATTTT. Translating gives CASSSRDRPGGNQPQHF.

This clone is a singleton in its sample. The chain recombines TRBV19 with TRBJ1-2; D ambiguous. The CDR3 covers 12 residues. The ends were cut back, 8 bases at V and 2 bases at J, with 9 bases in the middle. Germline loops: CDR1 LNHDA, CDR2 SQIVND (reference sequence). In nucleotides, the CDR3 is TGTGCCAGTTTGGCAACGAACTATGGCTACACCTTC. Translating gives CASLATNYGYTF. The entire variable domain, with the rest obtained from reference TRBV19 and TRBJ1-2, is as follows: DGGITQSPKYLFRKEGQNVTLSCEQNLNHDAMYWYRQDPGQGLRLIYYSQIVNDFQKGDIAEGYSVSREKKESFPLTVTSAQKNPTAFYLCASLATNYGYTFGSGTRLTVV.

In the case of this clone: The same CDR3 arises from other DNA sequences in this sample as well. This chain uses TRBV19 with TRBJ1-6; 8 bases are shared with TRBD1. CDR3 length: 13 residues. CDR1 and CDR2 (germline): LNHDA, SQIVND (reference sequence). V lost 4 bases, J lost 7 bases, and 0 bases stayed unmatched. The CDR3 nucleotides read TGTGCCAGTAGTACAGGGGGCAATTCACCCCTCCACTTT. Encoded protein: CASSTGGNSPLHF.

This sequence joins TRBV11-2 and TRBJ1-1; 10 bases line up with TRBD1. In germline, CDR1 is SGHAT, CDR2 FQNNGV. This CDR3 is built from 15 residues. Trimming took 5 bases from V and 5 from J; bases not matched to a gene: 8. CDR3 coding DNA: TGTGCCAGCAGCCCCCAGACAGGGGGCCGGACTGAAGCTTTCTTT. This translates into CASSPQTGGRTEAFF. The full variable domain, completed using reference TRBV11-2 and TRBJ1-1, is EAGVAQSPRYKIIEKRQSVAFWCNPISGHATLYWYQQILGQGPKLLIQFQNNGVVDDSQLPKDRFSAERLKGVDSTLKIQPAKLEDSAVYLCASSPQTGGRTEAFFGQGTRLTVV.